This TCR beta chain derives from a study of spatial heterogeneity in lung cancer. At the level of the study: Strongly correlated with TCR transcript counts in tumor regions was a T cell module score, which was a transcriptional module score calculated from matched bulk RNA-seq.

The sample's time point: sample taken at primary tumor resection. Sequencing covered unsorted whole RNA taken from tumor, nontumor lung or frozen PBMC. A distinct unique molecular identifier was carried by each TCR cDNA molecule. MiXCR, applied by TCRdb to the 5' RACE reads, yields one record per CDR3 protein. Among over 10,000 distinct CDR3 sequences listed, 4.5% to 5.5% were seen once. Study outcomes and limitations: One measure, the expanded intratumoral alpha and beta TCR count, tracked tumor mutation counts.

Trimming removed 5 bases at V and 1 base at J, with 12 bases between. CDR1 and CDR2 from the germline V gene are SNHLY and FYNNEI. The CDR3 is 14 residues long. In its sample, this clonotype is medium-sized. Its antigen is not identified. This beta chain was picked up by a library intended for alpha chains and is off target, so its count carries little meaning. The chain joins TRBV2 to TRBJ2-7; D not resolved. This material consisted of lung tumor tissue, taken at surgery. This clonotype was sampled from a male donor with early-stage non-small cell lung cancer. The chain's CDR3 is CASSRDGLSYEQYF. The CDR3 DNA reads TGTGCCAGCAGTCGCGACGGTCTGTCCTACGAGCAGTACTTC.